Listed here is a single TCR beta chain. Its specificity is unknown. Assay: immunoSEQ multiplex PCR; the TCRdb copy retains only in-frame clones and omits some. Of approximately 62,000 clones in the sample, under 90% were seen once. Stated time point: week 35, safety follow-up. With topical imiquimod, each dose of the vaccine consisted of 300 ug of mutant IDH1 20-mer peptide. These data come from a study of a mutant IDH1 vaccine in newly diagnosed glioma. Overall study: Sex distribution of treated patients was about 62% male and roughly 40% female; mean age was around 40 years. Earlier therapy was either radiotherapy, temozolomide, or both, and most got both. At week 47 came visit V13, while visit V12 had come at week 35.

The CDR3 totals 16 residues. Trimming left V 0 bases short and J 1 base short, with 12 bases between. CDR1 MGHRA and CDR2 YSYEKL come from the germline V gene. The specimen was PBMCs, collected from a glioma patient whose treatment included an IDH1 peptide vaccine. This sequence originates from a man aged 30 to 45 with glioma. This rearrangement joins TRBV4-1 to TRBJ2-5; possibly TRBD1 or TRBD2 for D (6 bases each). For the CDR3, the DNA is TGCGCCAGCAGCCAAGACTCGGGGGCACTCCAAGAGACCCAGTACTTC. Its protein is CASSQDSGALQETQYF.